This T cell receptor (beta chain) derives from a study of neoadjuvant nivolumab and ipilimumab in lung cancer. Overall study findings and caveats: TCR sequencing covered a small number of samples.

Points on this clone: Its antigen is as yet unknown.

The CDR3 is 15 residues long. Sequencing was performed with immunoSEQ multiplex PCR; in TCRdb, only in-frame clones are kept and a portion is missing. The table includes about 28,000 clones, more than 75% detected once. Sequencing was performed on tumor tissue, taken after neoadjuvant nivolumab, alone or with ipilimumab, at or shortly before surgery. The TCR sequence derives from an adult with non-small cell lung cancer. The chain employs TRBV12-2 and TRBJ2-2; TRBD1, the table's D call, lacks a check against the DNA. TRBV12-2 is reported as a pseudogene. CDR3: CASRFRDTNTGELFF. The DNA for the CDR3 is TGTGCAAGTCGCTTTCGGGACACGAACACCGGGGAGCTGTTTTTT.